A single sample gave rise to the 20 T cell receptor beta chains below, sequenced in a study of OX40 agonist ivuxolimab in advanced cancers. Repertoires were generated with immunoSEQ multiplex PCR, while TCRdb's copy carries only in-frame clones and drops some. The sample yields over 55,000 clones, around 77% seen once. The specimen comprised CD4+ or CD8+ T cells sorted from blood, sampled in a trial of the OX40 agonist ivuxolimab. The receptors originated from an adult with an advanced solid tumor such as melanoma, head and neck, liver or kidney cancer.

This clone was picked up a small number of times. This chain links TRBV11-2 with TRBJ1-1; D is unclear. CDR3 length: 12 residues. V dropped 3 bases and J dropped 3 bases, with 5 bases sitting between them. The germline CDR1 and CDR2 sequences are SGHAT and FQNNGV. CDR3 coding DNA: TGTGCCAGCAGCTTTTCGGACACTGAAGCTTTCTTT. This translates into CASSFSDTEAFF.

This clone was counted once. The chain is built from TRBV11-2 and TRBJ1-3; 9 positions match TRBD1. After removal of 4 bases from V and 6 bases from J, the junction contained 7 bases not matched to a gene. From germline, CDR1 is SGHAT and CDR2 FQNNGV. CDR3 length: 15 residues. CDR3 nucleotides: TGTGCCAGCAGCTCGATACGGACAGGGGAAAACACCATATATTTT. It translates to CASSSIRTGENTIYF.

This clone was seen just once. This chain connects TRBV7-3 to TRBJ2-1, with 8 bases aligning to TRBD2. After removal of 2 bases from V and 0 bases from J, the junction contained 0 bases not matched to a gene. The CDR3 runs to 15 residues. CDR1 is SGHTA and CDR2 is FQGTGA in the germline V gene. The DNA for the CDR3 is TGTGCCAGCAGCTTACTAGCGGGCTCCTACAATGAGCAGTTCTTC. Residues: CASSLLAGSYNEQFF. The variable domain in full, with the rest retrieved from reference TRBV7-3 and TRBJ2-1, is GAGVSQTPSNKVTEKGKYVELRCDPISGHTALYWYRQSLGQGPEFLIYFQGTGAADDSGLPNDRFFAVRPEGSVSTLKIQRTERGDSAVYLCASSLLAGSYNEQFFGPGTRLTVL.

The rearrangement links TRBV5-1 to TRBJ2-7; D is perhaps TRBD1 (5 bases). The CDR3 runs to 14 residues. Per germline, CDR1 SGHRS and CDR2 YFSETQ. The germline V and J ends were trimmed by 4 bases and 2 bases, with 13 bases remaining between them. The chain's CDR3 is CASSTRQTPYEQYF. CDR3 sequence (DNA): TGCGCCAGCAGCACCCGACAGACGCCCTACGAGCAGTACTTC. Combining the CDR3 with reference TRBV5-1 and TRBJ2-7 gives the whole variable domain KAGVTQTPRYLIKTRGQQVTLSCSPISGHRSVSWYQQTPGQGLQFLFEYFSETQRNKGNFPGRFSGRQFSNSRSEMNVSTLELGDSALYLCASSTRQTPYEQYFGPGTRLTVT.

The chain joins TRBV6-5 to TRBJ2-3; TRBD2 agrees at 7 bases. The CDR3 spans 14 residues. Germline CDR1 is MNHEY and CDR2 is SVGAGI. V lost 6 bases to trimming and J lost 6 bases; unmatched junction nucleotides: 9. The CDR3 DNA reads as TGTGCCAGCAGAGAACTAGGGAGGGGTGATACGCAGTATTTT. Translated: CASRELGRGDTQYF.

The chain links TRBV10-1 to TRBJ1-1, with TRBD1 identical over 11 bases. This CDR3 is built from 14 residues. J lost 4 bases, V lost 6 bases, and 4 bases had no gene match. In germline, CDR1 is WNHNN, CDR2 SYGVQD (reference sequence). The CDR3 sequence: CASRRDRGSTEAFF. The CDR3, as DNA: TGCGCCAGCAGGCGGGACAGGGGGAGCACTGAAGCTTTCTTT.

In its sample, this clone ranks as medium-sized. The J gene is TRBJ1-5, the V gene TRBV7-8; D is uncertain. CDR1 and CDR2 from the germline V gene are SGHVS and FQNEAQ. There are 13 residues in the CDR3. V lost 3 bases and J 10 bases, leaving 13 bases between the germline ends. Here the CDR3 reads CASSFDTDRPQHF. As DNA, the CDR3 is TGTGCCAGCAGCTTCGACACCGATCGACCCCAGCATTTT. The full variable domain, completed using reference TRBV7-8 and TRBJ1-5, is GAGVSQSPRYKVAKRGQDVALRCDPISGHVSLFWYQQALGQGPEFLTYFQNEAQLDKSGLPSDRFFAERPEGSVSTLKIQRTQQEDSAVYLCASSFDTDRPQHFGDGTRLSIL.

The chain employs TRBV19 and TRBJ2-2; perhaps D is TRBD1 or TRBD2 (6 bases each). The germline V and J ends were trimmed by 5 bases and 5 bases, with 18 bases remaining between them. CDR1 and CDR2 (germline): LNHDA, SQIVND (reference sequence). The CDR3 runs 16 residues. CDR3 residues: CASSARGGLITGELFF. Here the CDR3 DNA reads TGTGCCAGTAGTGCTCGAGGGGGGCTTATTACCGGGGAGCTGTTTTTT.

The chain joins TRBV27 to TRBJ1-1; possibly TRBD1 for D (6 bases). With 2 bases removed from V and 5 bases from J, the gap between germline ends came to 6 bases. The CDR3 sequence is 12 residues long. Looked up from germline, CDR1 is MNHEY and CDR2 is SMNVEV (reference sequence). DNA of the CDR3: TGTGCCAGCAGTTTAAGGGGGACTGAAGCTTTCTTT. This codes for CASSLRGTEAFF.

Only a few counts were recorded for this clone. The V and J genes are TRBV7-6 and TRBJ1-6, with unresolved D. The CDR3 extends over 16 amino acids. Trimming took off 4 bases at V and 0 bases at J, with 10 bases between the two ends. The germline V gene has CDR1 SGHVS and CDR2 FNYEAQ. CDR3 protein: CASSSKPSSYNSPLHF. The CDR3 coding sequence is TGTGCCAGCAGCTCTAAACCGAGCTCCTATAATTCACCCCTCCACTTT.

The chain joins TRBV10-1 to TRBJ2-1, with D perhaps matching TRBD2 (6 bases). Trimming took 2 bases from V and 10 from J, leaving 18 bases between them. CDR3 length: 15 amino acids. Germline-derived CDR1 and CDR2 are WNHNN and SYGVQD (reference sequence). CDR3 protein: CASSETPGLTLEQFF. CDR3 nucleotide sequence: TGCGCCAGCAGTGAGACCCCGGGACTGACCCTAGAGCAGTTCTTC.

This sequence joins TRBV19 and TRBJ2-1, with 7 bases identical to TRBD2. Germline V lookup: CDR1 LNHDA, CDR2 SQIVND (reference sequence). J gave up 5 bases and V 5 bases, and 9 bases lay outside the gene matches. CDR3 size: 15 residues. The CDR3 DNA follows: TGTGCCAGTAGTCTACCGGCTAGCGGCAACAATGAGCAGTTCTTC. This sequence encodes CASSLPASGNNEQFF.

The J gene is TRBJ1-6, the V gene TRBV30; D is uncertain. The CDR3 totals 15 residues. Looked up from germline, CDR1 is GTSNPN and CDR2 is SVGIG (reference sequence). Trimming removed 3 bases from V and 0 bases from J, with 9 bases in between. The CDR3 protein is CAWRQLSSYNSPLHF. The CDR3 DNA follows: TGTGCCTGGAGACAGCTCAGCTCCTATAATTCACCCCTCCACTTT. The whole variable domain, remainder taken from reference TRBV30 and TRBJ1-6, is SQTIHQWPATLVQPVGSPLSLECTVEGTSNPNLYWYRQAAGRGLQLLFYSVGIGQISSEVPQNLSASRPQDRQFILSSKKLLLSDSGFYLCAWRQLSSYNSPLHFGNGTRLTVT.

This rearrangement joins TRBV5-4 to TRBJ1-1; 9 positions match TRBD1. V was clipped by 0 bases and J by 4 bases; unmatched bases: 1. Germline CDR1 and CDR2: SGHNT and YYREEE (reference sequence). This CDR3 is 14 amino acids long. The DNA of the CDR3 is TGTGCCAGCAGCTTGGACAGGGGGCCCACTGAAGCTTTCTTT. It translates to CASSLDRGPTEAFF.

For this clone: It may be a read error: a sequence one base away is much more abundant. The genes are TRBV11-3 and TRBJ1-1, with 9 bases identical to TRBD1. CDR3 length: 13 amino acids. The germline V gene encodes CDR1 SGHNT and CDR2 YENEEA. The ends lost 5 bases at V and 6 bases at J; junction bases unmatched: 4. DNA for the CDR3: TGTGCCAGCAGCCAACAGGGGGCCTCTGAAGCTTTCTTT. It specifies CASSQQGASEAFF.

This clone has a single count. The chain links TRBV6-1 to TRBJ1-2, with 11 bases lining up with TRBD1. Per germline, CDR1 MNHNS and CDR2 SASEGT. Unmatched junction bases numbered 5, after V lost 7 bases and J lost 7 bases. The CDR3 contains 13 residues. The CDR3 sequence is CASNPGQGVGYTF. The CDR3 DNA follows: TGTGCCAGCAATCCGGGACAGGGGGTTGGCTACACCTTC.

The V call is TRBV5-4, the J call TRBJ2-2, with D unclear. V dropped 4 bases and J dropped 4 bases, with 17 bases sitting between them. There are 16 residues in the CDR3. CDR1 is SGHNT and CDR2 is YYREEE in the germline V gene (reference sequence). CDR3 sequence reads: CASSLPRLVGTGELFF. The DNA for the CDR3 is TGTGCCAGCAGCCTACCGCGGCTGGTCGGCACCGGGGAGCTGTTTTTT.

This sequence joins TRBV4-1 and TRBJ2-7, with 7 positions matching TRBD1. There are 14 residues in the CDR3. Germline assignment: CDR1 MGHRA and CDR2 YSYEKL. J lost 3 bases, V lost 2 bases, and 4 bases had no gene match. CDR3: CASSQPDRFYEQYF. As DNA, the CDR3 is TGCGCCAGCAGCCAACCGGACAGGTTCTACGAGCAGTACTTC.

CDR3 bases: TGTGCCAGCAGCCTTCAAGGGGGAGGAGGGATCTATGGCTACACCTTC. This codes for CASSLQGGGGIYGYTF. This sequence joins TRBV4-2 and TRBJ1-2, with D possibly TRBD1 on 6 matching bases. V lost 4 bases and J lost 4, with 19 bases in between. The CDR3 consists of 16 residues. Germline-derived CDR1 and CDR2 are LGHNA and YNFKEQ.

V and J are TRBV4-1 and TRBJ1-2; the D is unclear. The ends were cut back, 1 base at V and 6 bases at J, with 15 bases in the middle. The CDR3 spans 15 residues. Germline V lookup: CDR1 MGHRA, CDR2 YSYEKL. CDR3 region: CASSQGIPPGHGYTF. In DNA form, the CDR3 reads TGCGCCAGCAGCCAAGGAATACCCCCCGGCCATGGCTACACCTTC.